One sample yielded the 12 T cell receptor beta chains listed below, sequenced in a study of blood T cell repertoires in COVID-19. The assay was immunoSEQ multiplex PCR, and TCRdb's table has in-frame clones only and misses some. This sample yields about 200,000 clones, of which around four fifths are seen a single time; approximately 0.99% belongs to the top ten. The sequenced sample was peripheral blood. The source of these receptors is a man between 60 and 75 years old with COVID-19, enrolled during active disease.

V is TRBV5-6 and J is TRBJ2-7, with TRBD1 as a possible D gene (6 bases). Germline values: CDR1 SGHDT, CDR2 YYEEEE. CDR3 length equals 16 residues. V lost 1 base to trimming and J lost 5 bases, with 19 bases between them. The CDR3 nucleotides are TGTGCCAGCAGCTTGTTTGGTCGGGCAGGGGACCACGAGCAGTACTTC. Amino acid sequence: CASSLFGRAGDHEQYF.

The chain recombines TRBV4-1 with TRBJ1-4, with 9 bases matching TRBD1. CDR3 length equals 16 residues. V trimming: 3 bases; J trimming: 8 bases; junction bases outside the gene matches: 10. Germline CDR1 reads MGHRA; CDR2 reads YSYEKL. CDR3 sequence reads: CASSQGQGAGGEKLFF. The CDR3 region has the DNA TGCGCCAGCAGCCAGGGACAGGGAGCTGGAGGAGAAAAACTGTTTTTT.

This chain links TRBV5-1 with TRBJ1-1, with D tentatively TRBD1 (6 bases). The CDR3 runs to 16 residues. Per germline, CDR1 SGHRS and CDR2 YFSETQ. Trimming pared 1 base from V and 0 bases from J, leaving 13 bases between. CDR3 region: CASSLNSGVLNTEAFF. As DNA, the CDR3 is TGCGCCAGCAGCTTGAACTCAGGGGTGTTGAACACTGAAGCTTTCTTT.

V is TRBV2 and J is TRBJ2-5; 8 bases map to TRBD2. Looked up from germline, CDR1 is SNHLY and CDR2 is FYNNEI. CDR3 length: 12 residues. V lost 7 bases, J lost 5 bases, and 3 bases stayed unmatched. The CDR3 coding sequence is TGTGCCAGCATCCCGGGGGGGGAGACCCAGTACTTC. Translating gives CASIPGGETQYF.

The chain joins TRBV19 to TRBJ2-5; possible D gene TRBD1, 6 bases. V was shortened by 4 bases and J by 5 bases, with 14 bases between the two germline ends. CDR1 and CDR2 from the germline V gene are LNHDA and SQIVND (reference sequence). The CDR3 is 14 residues long. CDR3 amino acids: CASSTTGGGETQYF. The CDR3 bases are TGTGCCAGTAGTACGACAGGAGGCGGGGAGACCCAGTACTTC.

This clone was found a few times. Its ends do not fully match the called genes, so a read error is possible. The chain carries TRBV7-8 and TRBJ1-5; tentative D call: TRBD1 (5 bases). CDR3 size: 14 residues. The germline V gene has CDR1 SGHVS and CDR2 FQNEAQ. CDR3 nucleotide sequence: TGTGCCAGCAGATTAGGGGCTAGCAATCAGCCCCAGCATTTT. It specifies CASRLGASNQPQHF.

V usage is TRBV4-2 and J usage is TRBJ2-3; the match to TRBD2 covers 8 bases. Germline V gene data show CDR1 as LGHNA and CDR2 as YNFKEQ. The V gene end was trimmed by 2 bases and the J gene end by 0 bases; junction bases not matched to a gene: 4. The CDR3 contains 16 residues. CDR3 nucleotides: TGTGCCAGCAGCCAAAGAGCGGGAGAGAGCACAGATACGCAGTATTTT. This gives the protein CASSQRAGESTDTQYF.

CDR3 nucleotide sequence: TGTGCCAGCAGCCCCTCGGGAACAGGGGACAGAAACACCATATATTTT. It translates to CASSPSGTGDRNTIYF. This chain joins TRBV3-1 (or the pseudogene TRBV3-2) and TRBJ1-3, with TRBD1 identical over 7 bases. Per germline, CDR1 LGHDT and CDR2 YNNKEL (reference sequence). The CDR3 covers 16 residues. Trimming at V came to 4 bases and at J to 5 bases, leaving 11 bases not matched to a gene.

The rearrangement links TRBV19 to TRBJ1-1; 7 bases align to TRBD1. Germline V gene lookup returns CDR1 LNHDA and CDR2 SQIVND (reference sequence). V shed 8 bases and J 3 bases; nucleotides not matched to a gene: 12. The CDR3 consists of 15 residues. The CDR3 loop reads CASGTVFGGHTEAFF. In DNA form, the CDR3 reads TGTGCCAGTGGGACAGTATTTGGGGGGCACACTGAAGCTTTCTTT.

The rearrangement uses TRBV4-2 and TRBJ1-1; no reliable D call. The CDR3 consists of 15 residues. Trimming cost V 0 bases and J 4 bases, with 12 bases left between them. Germline V lookup: CDR1 LGHNA, CDR2 YNFKEQ. The chain's CDR3 is CASSQDGGSPTEAFF. DNA of the CDR3: TGTGCCAGCAGCCAAGATGGAGGGAGTCCCACTGAAGCTTTCTTT.

V and J are TRBV10-3 and TRBJ1-2; D remains ambiguous. V dropped 0 bases and J dropped 0 bases, with 8 bases sitting between them. The CDR3 length is 15 residues. In germline, CDR1 is ENHRY, CDR2 SYGVKD. DNA of the CDR3: TGTGCCATCAGTGAGTCGAGAACTCCTAACTATGGCTACACCTTC. The encoded protein is CAISESRTPNYGYTF.

CDR3 nucleotides: TGTGCCAGCAGTCTTCGGAGGAGCCACGAGCAGTACTTC. It specifies CASSLRRSHEQYF. V usage is TRBV6-5 and J usage is TRBJ2-7; TRBD2 might be the D (5 bases). The germline V gene encodes CDR1 MNHEY and CDR2 SVGAGI. CDR3 length: 13 residues. The V and J ends lost 5 bases and 5 bases respectively, with 13 bases between them.